This T cell receptor beta chain was sequenced in a study of OX40 agonist ivuxolimab in advanced cancers. As for the study in general: Partial responses were seen in three patients, one with hepatocellular carcinoma and two with cutaneous melanoma.

The CDR3 extends over 13 amino acids. The V end was cut by 5 bases, the J end by 4 bases, with 11 bases between. Per germline, CDR1 MDHEN and CDR2 SYDVKM. Sequenced by immunoSEQ multiplex PCR; TCRdb stores in-frame clones only, minus some. This sample yields 85,000 to 130,000 clones, of which roughly nine tenths are seen a single time; approximately 0.34% belongs to the top ten. On cycle 4 day 1 and cycle 7 day 1, as well as at baseline, blood was sampled. The material was CD4+ or CD8+ T cells sorted from blood, obtained in a trial of the OX40 agonist ivuxolimab. The V call is TRBV28, the J call TRBJ1-1; D is undetermined. The TCR comes from an adult with an advanced solid tumor such as melanoma, head and neck, liver or kidney cancer. The chain's CDR3 is CASSPRVFTEAFF. The CDR3 coding sequence is TGTGCCAGCAGTCCGAGGGTTTTCACTGAAGCTTTCTTT.